The 29 T cell receptor beta chains in this list originate from one sample, sequenced in a study of beta chain features in type 1 diabetes. For these TCRs, the target antigens are not known. Notes on the study in general: Among patients with Type 1 diabetes, TCRB CDR3s were moderately but significantly shorter in every one of the four CD4+ subsets.

Expressed TCRB transcripts were sequenced, since all the RNA that had been isolated was reverse transcribed. The data were produced by immunoSEQ multiplex PCR, yet TCRdb's version contains in-frame clones alone and is incomplete. Seen here are around 170,000 clones, roughly 9% observed once, and the top ten hold roughly 0.7%. The source material was central memory CD4+ T cells from blood. These receptors were taken from a woman aged 25-40 years with type 1 diabetes.

This clone was seen more than once but under ten times. V is TRBV7-6 and J is TRBJ2-6; tentatively, D is TRBD1 (6 bases). V shed 1 base and J shed 1 base, with 11 bases lying between them. This CDR3 spans 17 amino acids. Per the germline V gene, CDR1 is SGHVS and CDR2 is FNYEAQ. The CDR3 here is CASSLEATGSGANVLTF. The CDR3 nucleotides read TGTGCCAGCAGCTTAGAGGCCACAGGGTCTGGGGCCAACGTCCTGACTTTC.

The J gene is TRBJ2-5, the V gene TRBV5-4, with 12 bases fitting TRBD2. This CDR3 region has 16 residues. Germline CDR1 SGHNT, CDR2 YYREEE (reference sequence). V trimming: 4 bases; J trimming: 5 bases; junction bases outside the gene matches: 9. The CDR3 spells CASSPTSGRQGETQYF. CDR3 bases: TGTGCCAGCAGCCCGACTAGCGGGAGACAGGGGGAGACCCAGTACTTC. Together with reference TRBV5-4 and TRBJ2-5, the CDR3 gives the full variable domain: ETGVTQSPTHLIKTRGQQVTLRCSSQSGHNTVSWYQQALGQGPQFIFQYYREEENGRGNFPPRFSGLQFPNYSSELNVNALELDDSALYLCASSPTSGRQGETQYFGPGTRLLVL.

This clone occurred a few times. V is TRBV18 and J is TRBJ2-1; 7 positions agree with TRBD2. The CDR3 is 15 residues long. CDR1 is KGHSH and CDR2 is LQKENI in the germline V gene. V lost 6 bases, J lost 4 bases, and 9 bases stayed unmatched. The CDR3 DNA reads as TGTGCCAGCTCCCCCCTAGCGGACGGATACAATGAGCAGTTCTTC. As protein: CASSPLADGYNEQFF.

The chain joins TRBV28 to TRBJ2-3; 12 positions match TRBD2. V gave up 6 bases and J gave up 6 bases; unmatched junction bases: 10. Germline CDR1 MDHEN, CDR2 SYDVKM. This CDR3 is 16 amino acids long. CDR3 protein: CASRPTLAGGADTQYF. CDR3 DNA sequence: TGTGCCAGCAGACCGACACTAGCGGGAGGTGCGGATACGCAGTATTTT.

V is TRBV7-9 and J is TRBJ2-1; 13 bases are a match to TRBD2. This CDR3 contains 16 residues. The J segment lost 8 bases and the V segment lost 5 bases, leaving 9 bases of the junction unmatched. Germline V gene lookup returns CDR1 SEHNR and CDR2 FQNEAQ (reference sequence). The chain's CDR3 is CASSLWTSGSVDEQFF. The CDR3 DNA is TGTGCCAGCAGCCTGTGGACTAGCGGGAGTGTGGATGAGCAGTTCTTC.

This clone was seen a few times. The V call is TRBV30, the J call TRBJ2-5; 9 nucleotides agree with TRBD2. The J call may be mistaken, given a closer DNA end match to TRBJ2-7. The germline V gene has CDR1 GTSNPN and CDR2 SVGIG (reference sequence). This CDR3 spans 12 amino acids. The CDR3 nucleotides read TGTGCCTGGACTAGCGGGACCTACGAGCAGTACTTC. It specifies CAWTSGTYEQYF.

This clone was counted a few times. The chain has TRBV5-6 and TRBJ1-5; no reliable D call. Germline V lookup: CDR1 SGHDT, CDR2 YYEEEE. The CDR3 is 12 amino acids. The V end was cut by 4 bases, the J end by 5 bases, with 7 bases between. CDR3 residues: CASSRRDQPQHF. The DNA for the CDR3 is TGTGCCAGCAGCCGACGGGATCAGCCCCAGCATTTT.

There are a few counts of this clone. The V gene is TRBV12-5, the J gene TRBJ2-1; 7 bases are a match to TRBD2. There are 14 residues in the CDR3. Germline V gene data show CDR1 as LGHNT and CDR2 as FRNRAP. Unmatched junction bases numbered 4, after V lost 6 bases and J lost 2 bases. CDR3 nucleotide sequence: TGTGCTAGTGGCACGGGAGGCACCTACAATGAGCAGTTCTTC. Translation gives CASGTGGTYNEQFF.

CDR3 amino acids: CASSFPGDEAFF. In DNA form, the CDR3 reads TGTGCCAGCAGTTTCCCAGGGGACGAAGCTTTCTTT. The chain uses TRBV28 and TRBJ1-1, with a possible D match to TRBD1 (6 bases). The CDR3 has 12 residues. The germline gives CDR1 MDHEN, CDR2 SYDVKM. Between the trimmed V and J ends, which lost 3 bases and 8 bases, there was a span of 10 bases.

This clone has a handful of counts. The chain employs TRBV4-1 and TRBJ2-3, with 14 bases lining up with TRBD2. Per the germline V gene, CDR1 is MGHRA and CDR2 is YSYEKL. V gave up 5 bases and J gave up 0 bases; unmatched junction bases: 7. This CDR3 spans 18 amino acids. Here the CDR3 reads CASSLTSGREGSTDTQYF. The CDR3 nucleotides read TGCGCCAGCAGCTTGACTAGCGGGAGGGAAGGAAGCACAGATACGCAGTATTTT.

This clone was found a few times. V gene TRBV2 combines with J gene TRBJ2-3; D is uncertain. Germline assignment: CDR1 SNHLY and CDR2 FYNNEI. This CDR3 spans 15 amino acids. The V and J ends lost 1 base and 4 bases respectively, with 12 bases between them. CDR3 loop: CASSEVRLAPDTQYF. For the CDR3, the DNA is TGTGCCAGCAGTGAAGTTCGGTTAGCCCCAGATACGCAGTATTTT.

This clone was counted only a few times. The chain links TRBV9 to TRBJ2-3; 8 nucleotides align to TRBD2. Germline loops: CDR1 SGDLS, CDR2 YYNGEE. The CDR3 is 15 residues long. J gave up 0 bases and V 7 bases, and 7 bases lay outside the gene matches. Here the CDR3 DNA reads TGTGCCAGCGGAAGCGGGAGTGTAAGCACAGATACGCAGTATTTT. This encodes CASGSGSVSTDTQYF. The full variable domain, its missing parts supplied by reference TRBV9 and TRBJ2-3, is DSGVTQTPKHLITATGQRVTLRCSPRSGDLSVYWYQQSLDQGLQFLIQYYNGEERAKGNILERFSAQQFPDLHSELNLSSLELGDSALYFCASGSGSVSTDTQYFGPGTRLTVL.

This clone was counted a few times. This sequence joins TRBV2 and TRBJ1-5; 8 bases are a match to TRBD1. Germline CDR1 is SNHLY and CDR2 is FYNNEI. CDR3 length: 14 amino acids. The J segment lost 4 bases and the V segment lost 4 bases, leaving 3 bases of the junction unmatched. CDR3 residues: CASSVRQGNQPQHF. The CDR3 region has the DNA TGTGCCAGCAGTGTGCGACAGGGGAATCAGCCCCAGCATTTT.

V usage is TRBV4-1 and J usage is TRBJ2-4; the match to TRBD1 covers 9 bases. Trimming cost V 4 bases and J 6 bases; bases outside gene matches: 7. The CDR3 totals 15 residues. Germline V gene data show CDR1 as MGHRA and CDR2 as YSYEKL. CDR3 residues: CASSPPGQGGNIQYF. DNA of the CDR3: TGCGCCAGCAGCCCCCCGGGACAGGGTGGAAACATTCAGTACTTC.

Only a few counts were recorded for this clone. This rearrangement joins TRBV30 to TRBJ1-2; 8 bases are a match to TRBD1. CDR1 and CDR2 from the germline V gene are GTSNPN and SVGIG (reference sequence). This CDR3 spans 14 amino acids. V shed 7 bases, J shed 4 bases, and the junction held 11 bases outside the gene matches. CDR3: CASPEGQDLYGYTF. CDR3 DNA sequence: TGTGCCTCACCGGAGGGACAGGACCTCTATGGCTACACCTTC.

The chain couples TRBV6-6 to TRBJ2-3, with D possibly being TRBD2 (5 bases). Germline CDR1 reads MNHNY; CDR2 reads SVGAGI (reference sequence). V was cut by 0 bases and J by 3 bases, with 10 bases left in between. The CDR3 length is 15 residues. CDR3 bases: TGTGCCAGCAGTTACTCGGAGGCTGTAACAGATACGCAGTATTTT. Its translation is CASSYSEAVTDTQYF.

The chain is built from TRBV2 and TRBJ2-2; tentative D call: TRBD2 (6 bases). Germline CDR1 SNHLY, CDR2 FYNNEI. V was pared by 7 bases and J by 4 bases, with 10 bases between. The CDR3 sequence is 13 residues long. For the CDR3, the DNA is TGTGCCAGCACCGAGCGGGTCACCGGGGAGCTGTTTTTT. Protein sequence: CASTERVTGELFF.

This clone was found a few times. The rearrangement uses TRBV29-1 and TRBJ1-1; D not resolved. Per the germline V gene, CDR1 is SQVTM and CDR2 is ANQGSEA. The CDR3 extends over 13 amino acids. V lost 7 bases, J lost 5 bases, and 17 bases lay in between. CDR3 DNA: TGCAGCGGCCTACGAGAGGTTCGGACTGAAGCTTTCTTT. The encoded protein is CSGLREVRTEAFF.

In its sample, this clone was seen a few times. This rearrangement joins TRBV6-5 to TRBJ2-1; 11 nucleotides align to TRBD2. The CDR3 extends over 14 amino acids. Germline V lookup: CDR1 MNHEY, CDR2 SVGAGI. J lost 8 bases, V lost 2 bases, and 2 bases had no gene match. In DNA form, the CDR3 reads TGTGCCAGCAGTTACGGTAGCGGGAGGGATGAGCAGTTCTTC. It translates to CASSYGSGRDEQFF.

In nucleotides, the CDR3 is TGTGCCAGCAGCCTATTCGTTCTTAATCAGCCCCAGCATTTT. Amino acids: CASSLFVLNQPQHF. The chain recombines TRBV6-6 with TRBJ1-5, with unresolved D. The V end was cut by 6 bases, the J end by 4 bases, with 13 bases between. The germline gives CDR1 MNHNY, CDR2 SVGAGI (reference sequence). The CDR3 spans 14 residues.

This clone was detected a few times. V usage is TRBV7-9 and J usage is TRBJ2-6; 7 bases are shared with TRBD1. Germline values: CDR1 SEHNR, CDR2 FQNEAQ (reference sequence). The V gene end was trimmed by 8 bases and the J gene end by 2 bases; junction bases not matched to a gene: 3. The CDR3 consists of 14 residues. The chain's CDR3 is CASGTVTGANVLTF. The CDR3 DNA reads TGTGCCAGCGGGACAGTCACTGGGGCCAACGTCCTGACTTTC.

This clone was seen a handful of times. This chain uses TRBV5-1 with TRBJ1-1; possible D gene TRBD1, 5 bases. The CDR3 loop spans 14 amino acids. The V end lost 6 bases, the J end lost 3 bases, and 15 bases lay between the germline ends. Germline V CDR1 and CDR2: SGHRS, YFSETQ. The CDR3 protein is CASTGGAGDTEAFF. The CDR3 nucleotides read TGCGCCAGCACAGGAGGGGCTGGAGACACTGAAGCTTTCTTT.

The chain combines TRBV7-3 with TRBJ2-2; D possibly corresponds to TRBD1 (5 bases). Germline V gives CDR1 SGHTA, CDR2 FQGTGA. V was shortened by 1 base and J by 1 base, with 7 bases between the two germline ends. CDR3 length: 15 amino acids. The CDR3: CASSLMGLNTGELFF. The CDR3 DNA reads TGTGCCAGCAGCTTAATGGGGCTGAACACCGGGGAGCTGTTTTTT.

This clone was found a few times. The chain links TRBV7-4 to TRBJ1-2; D is ambiguous. Looked up from germline, CDR1 is SGHVT and CDR2 is SQSDAQ. Trimming stripped 5 bases from V and 4 bases from J, with 20 bases between. The CDR3 contains 16 residues. The CDR3 loop reads CASSRTYSLISYGYTF. The CDR3 DNA sequence: TGTGCCAGCAGCCGTACTTATTCGTTGATTTCCTATGGCTACACCTTC. Combining the CDR3 with reference TRBV7-4 and TRBJ1-2 gives the whole variable domain GAGVSQSPRYKVAKRGRDVALRCDSISGHVTLYWYRQTLGQGSEVLTYSQSDAQRDKSGRPSGRFSAERPERSVSTLKIQRTEQGDSAVYLCASSRTYSLISYGYTFGSGTRLTVV.

This clone was recorded a few times. The chain is built from TRBV6-5 and TRBJ2-1; 7 bases map to TRBD2. The CDR3 is 12 amino acids. Germline CDR1 is MNHEY and CDR2 is SVGAGI. With V trimmed by 4 bases and J by 10 bases, 4 bases remained unmatched. CDR3 in amino acids: CASSSGLREQFF. CDR3 nucleotides: TGTGCCAGCAGTTCGGGACTACGGGAGCAGTTCTTC.

The CDR3 loop reads CASIHTTGGGRSYEQYF. The CDR3 DNA reads TGTGCCAGCATCCACACCACTGGGGGCGGGAGGTCCTACGAGCAGTACTTC. The rearrangement uses TRBV28 and TRBJ2-7, with 8 positions matching TRBD2. With 7 bases clipped from V and 1 base from J, the junction kept 15 bases outside the gene matches. The germline gives CDR1 MDHEN, CDR2 SYDVKM. There are 17 residues in the CDR3. Full variable domain (remainder filled in from reference TRBV28 and TRBJ2-7): DVKVTQSSRYLVKRTGEKVFLECVQDMDHENMFWYRQDPGLGLRLIYFSYDVKMKEKGDIPEGYSVSREKKERFSLILESASTNQTSMYLCASIHTTGGGRSYEQYFGPGTRLTVT.

This clone was observed a few times. This chain connects TRBV29-1 to TRBJ1-5; 7 bases line up with TRBD1. Germline V gene lookup returns CDR1 SQVTM and CDR2 ANQGSEA. V dropped 8 bases and J dropped 3; count of bases not matched to a gene: 10. CDR3 length: 14 residues. This CDR3 is CSIKGTDINQPQHF. The CDR3 DNA reads as TGCAGCATAAAAGGGACAGACATCAATCAGCCCCAGCATTTT.

The chain links TRBV28 to TRBJ1-1; 7 bases map to TRBD1. The CDR3 extends over 15 amino acids. V shed 8 bases, J shed 4 bases, and the junction held 13 bases outside the gene matches. The germline V gene has CDR1 MDHEN and CDR2 SYDVKM. For the CDR3, the DNA is TGTGCCAGCGTGGAGACAGGGAGACTTTTCACTGAAGCTTTCTTT. As protein: CASVETGRLFTEAFF.

This sequence joins TRBV18 and TRBJ2-7, with 10 positions matching TRBD1. The V and J ends lost 6 bases and 2 bases, in that order; junction bases with no gene match: 7. This CDR3 spans 15 amino acids. CDR1 and CDR2 (germline): KGHSH, LQKENI. The CDR3: CASSRAGQGTYEQYF. CDR3 DNA: TGTGCCAGCTCCCGGGCGGGACAGGGGACCTACGAGCAGTACTTC. The variable domain in full, with the rest retrieved from reference TRBV18 and TRBJ2-7, is NAGVMQNPRHLVRRRGQEARLRCSPMKGHSHVYWYRQLPEEGLKFMVYLQKENIIDESGMPKERFSAEFPKEGPSILRIQQVVRGDSAAYFCASSRAGQGTYEQYFGPGTRLTVT.